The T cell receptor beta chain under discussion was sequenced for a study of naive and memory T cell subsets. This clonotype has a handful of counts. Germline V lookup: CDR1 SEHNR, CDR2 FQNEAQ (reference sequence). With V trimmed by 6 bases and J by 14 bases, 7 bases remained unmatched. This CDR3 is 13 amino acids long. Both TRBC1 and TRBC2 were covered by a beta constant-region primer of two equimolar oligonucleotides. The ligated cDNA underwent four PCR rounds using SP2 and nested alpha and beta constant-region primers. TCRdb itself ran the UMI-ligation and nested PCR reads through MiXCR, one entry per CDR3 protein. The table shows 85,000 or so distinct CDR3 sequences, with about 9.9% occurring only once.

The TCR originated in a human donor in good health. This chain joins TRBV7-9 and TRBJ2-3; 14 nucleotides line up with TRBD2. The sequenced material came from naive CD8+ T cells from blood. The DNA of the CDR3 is TGTGCCAGCAGTTCGGGACTAGCGGGAGACCGGTATTTT. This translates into CASSSGLAGDRYF.